The 10 T cell receptor beta chains reported below all come from one sample, sequenced in a study of PD-1 blockade in mismatch repair-deficient tumors. No antigen is known for these receptors. Measured with immunoSEQ multiplex PCR; TCRdb has only the in-frame clones, and not every one. The sample gives about 14,000 clones, 65% to 90% of which show up once; about 10% is in the top ten. The time point: identical roughly eleven-day culture without peptide (control). Sequenced here: cells cultured in vitro, sampled from a patient treated with pembrolizumab. The receptors stem from an adult with mismatch repair-deficient cancer.

The chain links TRBV28 to TRBJ2-7; tentative D call: TRBD2 (6 bases). Trimming pared 2 bases from V and 7 bases from J, leaving 18 bases between. Germline CDR1 reads MDHEN; CDR2 reads SYDVKM. This CDR3 is built from 15 residues. The CDR3 coding sequence is TGTGCCAGCAGTTTAATCAACCTACTAGCTCAAGAGCAGTACTTC. Translation gives CASSLINLLAQEQYF.

The chain uses TRBV5-1 and TRBJ2-5, with 10 bases identical to TRBD2. The V gene's germline CDR1 is SGHRS and CDR2 YFSETQ. The CDR3 is made up of 15 amino acids. The junction had 4 bases not matched to a gene; V was cut back by 0 bases and J by 5 bases. Written as DNA, the CDR3 is TGCGCCAGCAGCTTGGCTAGCGGGAGTAGGGAGACCCAGTACTTC. Amino acid sequence: CASSLASGSRETQYF.

DNA of the CDR3: TGTGCCAGCCGGCCCCGACAGGGGCGGTATGGCTACACCTTC. Protein: CASRPRQGRYGYTF. J is TRBJ1-2 and V is TRBV28; 8 nucleotides align to TRBD1. V shed 8 bases, J shed 5 bases, and the junction held 10 bases outside the gene matches. Germline CDR1 and CDR2: MDHEN and SYDVKM. The CDR3 is made up of 14 amino acids.

This rearrangement joins TRBV6-1 to TRBJ1-1; TRBD1 agrees at 7 bases. This CDR3 is built from 17 residues. V gave up 0 bases and J gave up 0 bases; unmatched junction bases: 7. Germline-derived CDR1 and CDR2 are MNHNS and SASEGT. CDR3 bases: TGTGCCAGCAGTGAAGCGGTCTATGACAGGGTGAACACTGAAGCTTTCTTT. This gives the protein CASSEAVYDRVNTEAFF.

This chain uses TRBV5-1 with TRBJ2-2, with TRBD1 as a possible D gene (5 bases). The CDR3 covers 16 residues. Germline values: CDR1 SGHRS, CDR2 YFSETQ. Trimming removed 0 bases at V and 0 bases at J, with 9 bases between. CDR3 nucleotide sequence: TGCGCCAGCAGCTTGGGACAGAATGCGAACACCGGGGAGCTGTTTTTT. This codes for CASSLGQNANTGELFF.

The chain employs TRBV4-2 and TRBJ2-5, with a tentative D call TRBD2 (5 bases). CDR3 length equals 14 residues. Trimming pared 2 bases from V and 4 bases from J, leaving 11 bases between. Germline V gene sequence: CDR1 LGHNA, CDR2 YNFKEQ. As DNA, the CDR3 is TGTGCCAGCAGCCAACAACCCGAGGGAGAGACCCAGTACTTC. Translating gives CASSQQPEGETQYF.

V gene TRBV9 combines with J gene TRBJ2-7; unclear D gene. Germline values: CDR1 SGDLS, CDR2 YYNGEE. The V and J ends lost 3 bases and 2 bases respectively, with 9 bases between them. The CDR3 totals 13 residues. CDR3 in amino acids: CASSGTPTYEQYF. The CDR3 region has the DNA TGTGCCAGCAGCGGGACGCCGACCTACGAGCAGTACTTC. The full variable domain, in which reference TRBV9 and TRBJ2-7 provide the parts outside the CDR3, is DSGVTQTPKHLITATGQRVTLRCSPRSGDLSVYWYQQSLDQGLQFLIQYYNGEERAKGNILERFSAQQFPDLHSELNLSSLELGDSALYFCASSGTPTYEQYFGPGTRLTVT.

This chain joins TRBV28 and TRBJ1-4, with 7 bases identical to TRBD1. CDR1 is MDHEN and CDR2 is SYDVKM in the germline V gene. Trimming removed 6 bases from V and 8 bases from J; junction bases left unmatched: 9. This CDR3 comprises 14 residues. The CDR3 loop reads CASSLTGRREKLFF. Written as DNA, the CDR3 is TGTGCCAGCAGCTTGACAGGGAGGAGGGAAAAACTGTTTTTT. The whole variable domain, filled in from reference TRBV28 and TRBJ1-4, reads DVKVTQSSRYLVKRTGEKVFLECVQDMDHENMFWYRQDPGLGLRLIYFSYDVKMKEKGDIPEGYSVSREKKERFSLILESASTNQTSMYLCASSLTGRREKLFFGSGTQLSVL.

V and J are TRBV28 and TRBJ1-2, with D tentatively TRBD1 (6 bases). CDR3 length: 12 amino acids. Per the germline V gene, CDR1 is MDHEN and CDR2 is SYDVKM. V gave up 8 bases and J gave up 3 bases, with 10 bases separating them. This CDR3 reads CASQGSHYGYTF. The DNA for the CDR3 is TGTGCCAGCCAGGGGTCCCACTATGGCTACACCTTC.

The V and J genes are TRBV27 and TRBJ2-3, with unresolved D. Trimming took off 5 bases at V and 6 bases at J, with 9 bases between the two ends. This CDR3 is built from 12 residues. In germline, CDR1 is MNHEY, CDR2 SMNVEV (reference sequence). CDR3 DNA: TGTGCCAGCAGTCCCGACTGGGATACGCAGTATTTT. This translates into CASSPDWDTQYF.